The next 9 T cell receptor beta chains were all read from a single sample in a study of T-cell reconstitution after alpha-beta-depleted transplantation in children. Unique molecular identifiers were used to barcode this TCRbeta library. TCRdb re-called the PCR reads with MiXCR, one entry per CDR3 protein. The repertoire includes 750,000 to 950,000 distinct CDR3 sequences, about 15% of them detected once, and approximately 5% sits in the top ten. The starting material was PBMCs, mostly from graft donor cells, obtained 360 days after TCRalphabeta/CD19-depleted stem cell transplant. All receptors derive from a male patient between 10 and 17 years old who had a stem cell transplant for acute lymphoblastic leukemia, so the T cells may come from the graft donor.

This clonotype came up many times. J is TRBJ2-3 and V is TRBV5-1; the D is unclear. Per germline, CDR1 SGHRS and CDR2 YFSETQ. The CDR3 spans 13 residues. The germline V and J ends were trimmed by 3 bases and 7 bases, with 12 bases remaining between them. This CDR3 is CASSSVSPNTQYF. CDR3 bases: TGCGCCAGCAGCTCCGTTTCGCCGAATACGCAGTATTTT.

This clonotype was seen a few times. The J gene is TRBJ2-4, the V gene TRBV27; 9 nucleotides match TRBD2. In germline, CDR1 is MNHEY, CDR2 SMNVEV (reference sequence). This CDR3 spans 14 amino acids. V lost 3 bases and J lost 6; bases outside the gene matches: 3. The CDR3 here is CASSFLAGPNIQYF. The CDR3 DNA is TGTGCCAGCAGTTTCCTAGCGGGACCAAACATTCAGTACTTC.

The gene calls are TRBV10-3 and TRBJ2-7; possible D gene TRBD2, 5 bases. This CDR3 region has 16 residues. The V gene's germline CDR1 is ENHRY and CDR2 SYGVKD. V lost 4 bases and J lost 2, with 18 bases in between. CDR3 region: CAISGGETMFPYEQYF. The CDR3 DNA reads TGTGCCATCAGTGGAGGTGAGACTATGTTCCCCTACGAGCAGTACTTC.

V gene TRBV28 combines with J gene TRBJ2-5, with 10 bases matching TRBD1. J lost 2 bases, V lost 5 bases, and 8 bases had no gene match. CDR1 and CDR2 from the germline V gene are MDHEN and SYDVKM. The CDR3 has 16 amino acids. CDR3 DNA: TGTGCCAGCAGTCTTCCTTGGACAGGGGGGCAAGAGACCCAGTACTTC. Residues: CASSLPWTGGQETQYF.

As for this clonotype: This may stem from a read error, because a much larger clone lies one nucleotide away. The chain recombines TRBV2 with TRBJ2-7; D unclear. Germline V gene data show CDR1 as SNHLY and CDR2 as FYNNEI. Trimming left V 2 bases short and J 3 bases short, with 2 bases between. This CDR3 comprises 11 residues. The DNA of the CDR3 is TGTGCCAGCAGTGAAAACTACGAGCAGTACTTC. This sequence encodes CASSENYEQYF.

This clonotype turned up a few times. The CDR3 reads CASRHGPASSYNEQFF. CDR3 nucleotide sequence: TGCGCCAGCAGACACGGTCCAGCGAGCTCCTACAATGAGCAGTTCTTC. J is TRBJ2-1 and V is TRBV4-1; D is unclear. CDR3 length: 16 amino acids. Trimming shortened V by 6 bases and J by 0 bases, and 15 bases separated the two germline ends. The germline V gene has CDR1 MGHRA and CDR2 YSYEKL.

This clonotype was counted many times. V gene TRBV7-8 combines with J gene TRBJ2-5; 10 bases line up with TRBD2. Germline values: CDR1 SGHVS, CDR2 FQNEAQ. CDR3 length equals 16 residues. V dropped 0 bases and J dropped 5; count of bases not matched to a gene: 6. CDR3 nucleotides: TGTGCCAGCAGCTTAGCTTCTAGCGGGAGTGGGGAGACCCAGTACTTC. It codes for CASSLASSGSGETQYF.

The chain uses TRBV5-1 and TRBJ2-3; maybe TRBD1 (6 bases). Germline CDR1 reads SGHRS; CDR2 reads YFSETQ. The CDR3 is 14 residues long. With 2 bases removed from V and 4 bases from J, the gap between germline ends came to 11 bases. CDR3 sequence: CASSFRTEADTQYF. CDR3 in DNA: TGCGCCAGCAGCTTTCGGACAGAAGCAGATACGCAGTATTTT.

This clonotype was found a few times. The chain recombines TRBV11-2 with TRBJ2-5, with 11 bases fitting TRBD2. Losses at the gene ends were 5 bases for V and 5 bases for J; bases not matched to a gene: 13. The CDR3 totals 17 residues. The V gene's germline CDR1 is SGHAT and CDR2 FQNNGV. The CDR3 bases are TGTGCCAGCAGCGCCCCCCACGTAGCGGGAGGGCGTGAGACCCAGTACTTC. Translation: CASSAPHVAGGRETQYF.